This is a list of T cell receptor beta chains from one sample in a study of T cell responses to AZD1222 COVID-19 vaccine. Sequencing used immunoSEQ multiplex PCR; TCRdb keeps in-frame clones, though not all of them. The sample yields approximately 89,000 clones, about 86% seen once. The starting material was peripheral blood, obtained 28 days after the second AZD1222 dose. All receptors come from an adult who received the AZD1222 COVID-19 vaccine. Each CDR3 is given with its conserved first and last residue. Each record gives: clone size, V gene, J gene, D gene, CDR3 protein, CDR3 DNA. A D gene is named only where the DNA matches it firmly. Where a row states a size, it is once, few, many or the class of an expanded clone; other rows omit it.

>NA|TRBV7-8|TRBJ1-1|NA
CASSLARGVLNTEAFF
TGTGCCAGCAGCTTAGCCCGAGGGGTTTTGAACACTGAAGCTTTCTTT
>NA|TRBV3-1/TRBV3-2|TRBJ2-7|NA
CASSPVTGNVYEQYF
TGTGCCAGCAGTCCAGTAACAGGGAACGTTTACGAGCAGTACTTC
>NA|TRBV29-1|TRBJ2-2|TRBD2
CSGRSVAGSGELFF
TGCAGCGGCCGTTCTGTAGCGGGGTCCGGGGAGCTGTTTTTT
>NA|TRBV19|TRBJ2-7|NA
CATGGFHEQYF
TGTGCCACAGGAGGGTTCCACGAGCAGTACTTC
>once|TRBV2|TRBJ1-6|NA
CASSEGWDMRNSPLHF
TGTGCCAGCAGTGAGGGCTGGGACATGAGAAATTCACCCCTCCACTTT
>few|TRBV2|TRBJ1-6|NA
CASKNQYNSPLHF
TGTGCCAGCAAGAACCAGTACAATTCACCCCTCCACTTT
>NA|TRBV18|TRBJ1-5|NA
CASSPTGLEGQPQHF
TGTGCCAGCTCACCTACAGGGTTGGAGGGTCAGCCCCAGCATTTT
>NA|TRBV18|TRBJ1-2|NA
CASSPSSDRPNYGYTF
TGTGCCAGCTCACCGAGCTCAGACAGACCTAACTATGGCTACACCTTC
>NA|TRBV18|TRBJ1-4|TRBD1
CASSSTGGANEKLFF
TGTGCCAGCTCATCAACAGGGGGAGCTAATGAAAAACTGTTTTTT
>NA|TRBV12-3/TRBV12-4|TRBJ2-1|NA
CASSLAGSNEQFF
TGTGCCAGCAGTTTAGCGGGTAGCAATGAGCAGTTCTTC
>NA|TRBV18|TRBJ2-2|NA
CASSPGSFHTGELFF
TGTGCCAGCTCACCTGGGAGTTTTCACACCGGGGAGCTGTTTTTT
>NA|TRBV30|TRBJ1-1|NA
CAWSRATLNTEAFF
TGTGCCTGGAGTCGCGCGACCTTGAACACTGAAGCTTTCTTT
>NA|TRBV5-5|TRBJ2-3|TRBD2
CASSLGLAGADTQYF
TGTGCCAGCAGCTTGGGACTAGCGGGGGCAGATACGCAGTATTTT
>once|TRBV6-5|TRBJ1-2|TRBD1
CASSPDRAYGYTF
TGTGCCAGCAGTCCCGACAGGGCCTATGGCTACACCTTC
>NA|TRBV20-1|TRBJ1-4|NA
CSASSEKLFF
TGCAGTGCCAGCAGTGAAAAACTGTTTTTT
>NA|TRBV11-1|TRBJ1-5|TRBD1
CASSRDRGGEPQHF
TGTGCCAGCAGCAGAGACAGGGGAGGGGAGCCCCAGCATTTT
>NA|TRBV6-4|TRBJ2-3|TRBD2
CASSPGASGGADTQYF
TGTGCCAGCAGCCCCGGGGCTAGCGGGGGGGCAGATACGCAGTATTTT
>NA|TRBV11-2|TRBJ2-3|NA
CASSLVAGWADTQYF
TGTGCCAGCAGCTTAGTGGCAGGTTGGGCAGATACGCAGTATTTT
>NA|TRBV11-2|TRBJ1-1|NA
CASSTWRGGNTEAFF
TGTGCCAGCAGCACGTGGAGGGGTGGAAACACTGAAGCTTTCTTT
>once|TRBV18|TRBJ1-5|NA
CASSPHEKQPQHF
TGTGCCAGCTCACCCCATGAAAAGCAGCCCCAGCATTTT
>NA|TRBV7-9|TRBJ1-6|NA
CASSLAAPLHF
TGTGCCAGCAGCTTAGCTGCACCCCTCCACTTT
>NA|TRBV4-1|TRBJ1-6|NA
CASSRVGQHSSYNSPLHF
TGCGCCAGCAGCCGGGTGGGGCAGCATTCCTCCTATAATTCACCCCTCCACTTT
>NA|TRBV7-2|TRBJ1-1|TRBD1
CASSFSRDSRTEAFF
TGTGCCAGCAGCTTCTCCCGGGACAGCCGGACTGAAGCTTTCTTT
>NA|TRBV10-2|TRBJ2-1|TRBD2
CASTPGGAPYNEQFF
TGCGCCAGCACCCCGGGGGGAGCCCCCTACAATGAGCAGTTCTTC
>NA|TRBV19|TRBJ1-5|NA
CASRIGTVSNQPQHF
TGTGCCAGTAGGATCGGGACGGTCAGCAATCAGCCCCAGCATTTT
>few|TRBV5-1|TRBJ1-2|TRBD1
CASSSRTGTSWGYTF
TGCGCCAGCAGCTCCCGGACAGGGACCTCTTGGGGCTACACCTTC
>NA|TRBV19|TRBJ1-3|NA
CASSSDHSSGNTIYF
TGTGCCAGCAGCTCAGACCACAGCTCTGGAAACACCATATATTTT
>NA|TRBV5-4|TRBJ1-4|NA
CASSLGGSINEKLFF
TGTGCCAGCAGCTTGGGGGGCAGTATTAATGAAAAACTGTTTTTT
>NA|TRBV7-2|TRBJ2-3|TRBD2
CASSLSGGRAPDTQYF
TGTGCCAGCAGCCTCAGCGGCGGGAGGGCCCCAGATACGCAGTATTTT
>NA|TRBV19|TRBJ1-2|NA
CASGRNDYGYTF
TGTGCCAGTGGCAGGAACGACTATGGCTACACCTTC
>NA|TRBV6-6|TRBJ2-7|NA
CASSYSTGTGTYEQYF
TGTGCCAGCAGTTACTCCACCGGGACCGGTACCTACGAGCAGTACTTC
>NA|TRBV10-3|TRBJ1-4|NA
CAISAAGGNEKLFF
TGTGCCATCAGTGCGGCGGGGGGGAATGAAAAACTGTTTTTT
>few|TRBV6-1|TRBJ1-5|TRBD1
CASSGGGQGMRMPRQPQHF
TGTGCCAGCAGTGGAGGGGGACAGGGGATGCGTATGCCAAGGCAGCCCCAGCATTTT
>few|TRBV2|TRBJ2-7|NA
CASSDADSYEQYF
TGTGCCAGCAGTGATGCAGACTCTTACGAGCAGTACTTC
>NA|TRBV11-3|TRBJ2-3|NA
CASSSGTFGADTQYF
TGTGCCAGCAGCTCCGGGACCTTTGGGGCAGATACGCAGTATTTT
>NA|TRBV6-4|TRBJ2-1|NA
CASRTGHFNRDSYNEQFF
TGTGCCAGCAGAACGGGACACTTTAATCGCGACTCCTACAATGAGCAGTTCTTC
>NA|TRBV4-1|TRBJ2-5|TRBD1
CASSPGTAQETQYF
TGCGCCAGCAGCCCGGGGACAGCCCAAGAGACCCAGTACTTC
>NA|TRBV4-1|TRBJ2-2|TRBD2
CASSPSGTSRSGELFF
TGCGCCAGCAGCCCTTCCGGGACTAGCCGATCCGGGGAGCTGTTTTTT
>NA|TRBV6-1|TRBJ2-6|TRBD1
CASSEAWTGGAGANVLTF
TGTGCCAGCAGTGAAGCGTGGACAGGGGGCGCTGGGGCCAACGTCCTGACTTTC
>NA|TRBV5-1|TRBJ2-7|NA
CASTREGGYEQYF
TGCGCCAGCACCCGGGAAGGGGGCTACGAGCAGTACTTC
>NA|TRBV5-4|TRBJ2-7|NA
CASSQGLLQRYEQYF
TGTGCCAGCAGCCAAGGACTCCTCCAAAGATACGAGCAGTACTTC
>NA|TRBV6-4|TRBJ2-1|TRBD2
CASSDHTSGDYNEQFF
TGTGCCAGCAGTGACCATACTAGCGGAGACTACAATGAGCAGTTCTTC
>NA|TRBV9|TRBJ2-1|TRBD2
CASSVVAGEYNEQFF
TGTGCCAGCAGCGTAGTCGCGGGGGAATACAATGAGCAGTTCTTC
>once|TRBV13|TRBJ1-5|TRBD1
CASSLGPGDSNSNQPQHF
TGTGCCAGCAGCTTAGGGCCTGGGGACAGCAATAGCAATCAGCCCCAGCATTTT
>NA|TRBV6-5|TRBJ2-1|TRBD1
CASSYRDRMGEQFF
TGTGCCAGCAGTTACCGGGACAGGATGGGTGAGCAGTTCTTC
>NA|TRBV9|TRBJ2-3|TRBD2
CASSVAPSGSGRDTQYF
TGTGCCAGCAGCGTAGCTCCTAGCGGGTCCGGTCGGGATACGCAGTATTTT
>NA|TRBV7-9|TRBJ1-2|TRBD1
CASSPRTGDGYTF
TGTGCCAGCAGCCCCCGGACAGGGGACGGCTACACCTTC
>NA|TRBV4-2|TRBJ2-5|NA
CASSSSGSETQYF
TGTGCCAGCAGCTCCTCCGGGTCGGAGACCCAGTACTTC
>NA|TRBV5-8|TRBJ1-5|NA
CASTGDLLSPQHF
TGTGCCAGCACCGGGGACCTTCTGTCCCCCCAGCATTTT
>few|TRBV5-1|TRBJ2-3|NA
CASKEFTQYF
TGCGCCAGCAAGGAGTTTACGCAGTATTTT
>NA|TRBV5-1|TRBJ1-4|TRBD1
CASTQQGGNEKLFF
TGCGCCAGCACCCAACAGGGGGGCAATGAAAAACTGTTTTTT
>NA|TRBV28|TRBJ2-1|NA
CASSPPREQNVEFF
TGTGCCAGCAGTCCCCCCCGGGAGCAAAACGTTGAGTTCTTC
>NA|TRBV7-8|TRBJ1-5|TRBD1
CASSATSGTVNQPQHF
TGTGCCAGCAGCGCTACTTCCGGGACAGTTAATCAGCCCCAGCATTTT
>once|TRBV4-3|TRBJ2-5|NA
CASSQVWGGIQETQYF
TGCGCCAGCAGCCAAGTGTGGGGTGGGATCCAAGAGACCCAGTACTTC
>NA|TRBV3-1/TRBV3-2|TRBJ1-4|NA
CASSQVGEKLFF
TGTGCCAGCAGCCAAGTGGGTGAAAAACTGTTTTTT